The 25 T cell receptor beta chains presented below share a single source sample, sequenced in a study of vaccination effects on CD4 cells after COVID-19. Expansion of antigen-specific CD4+ T cells with viral peptide pools was carried out by the ViraFEST assay before sequencing. Investigators separated out CD4+ T cells once around nine days of culture had passed. Convalescent patients had PCR-confirmed SARS-CoV-2 infection between March and December 2020. Antigens for these TCRs are unknown. Clones were sequenced by immunoSEQ multiplex PCR, and TCRdb holds only the in-frame ones, with some missing. The sample holds 40,000 or so clones; roughly 65% are singletons and the top ten take more than 30%. Sequencing was performed on CD4+ T cells from PBMCs cultured with a peptide pool, taken before COVID-19 vaccination. These TCRs come from a human donor who had a prior SARS-CoV-2 infection.

This rearrangement joins TRBV18 to TRBJ1-4; D gene uncertain. The CDR3 runs 14 residues. Germline V gene data show CDR1 as KGHSH and CDR2 as LQKENI. The V gene lost 2 bases and the J gene lost 7 bases, with 11 bases spanning the gap. Here the CDR3 reads CASSPSGFGEKLFF. The CDR3 coding sequence is TGTGCCAGCTCACCATCGGGTTTCGGTGAAAAACTGTTTTTT.

This chain connects TRBV12-3 or TRBV12-4 to TRBJ2-2; D is uncertain. The ends were cut back, 2 bases at V and 9 bases at J, with 10 bases in the middle. The CDR3 contains 13 residues. CDR3 nucleotide sequence: TGTGCCAGCAGTTTATCTTTGCAGAGGGAGCTGTTTTTT. Amino acids: CASSLSLQRELFF.

The chain recombines TRBV5-4 with TRBJ2-7; no firm D call. The CDR3 is made up of 12 amino acids. With 5 bases removed from V and 6 bases from J, the gap between germline ends came to 12 bases. Per the germline V gene, CDR1 is SGHNT and CDR2 is YYREEE (reference sequence). CDR3 DNA sequence: TGTGCCAGCAGGTCCGACCTGGGCGAGCAGTACTTC. As protein: CASRSDLGEQYF.

The chain combines TRBV7-2 with TRBJ2-7; D not resolved. Germline V gives CDR1 SGHTA, CDR2 FQGNSA. The CDR3 totals 13 residues. V was cut by 1 base and J by 3 bases, with 7 bases left in between. The CDR3: CASSLVRLYEQYF. As DNA, the CDR3 is TGTGCCAGCAGCTTAGTACGGCTCTACGAGCAGTACTTC.

This chain joins TRBV2 and TRBJ2-3; TRBD1 matches 10 bases. CDR1 SNHLY and CDR2 FYNNEI come from the germline V gene. With 6 bases clipped from V and 4 bases from J, the junction kept 13 bases outside the gene matches. The CDR3 covers 17 residues. In DNA form, the CDR3 reads TGTGCCAGCAGCGACCCCGGGGACAGGGGAAGTCCAGATACGCAGTATTTT. Protein sequence: CASSDPGDRGSPDTQYF.

This chain connects TRBV5-1 to TRBJ2-7, with 8 bases fitting TRBD2. V was clipped by 3 bases and J by 4 bases; unmatched bases: 12. CDR1 and CDR2 from the germline V gene are SGHRS and YFSETQ. There are 16 residues in the CDR3. CDR3 sequence reads: CASSWGDTGGAYEQYF. In DNA, the CDR3 is TGCGCCAGCAGCTGGGGGGACACCGGGGGGGCTTACGAGCAGTACTTC.

This CDR3 reads CASHLDSSPYEQYF. The CDR3, as DNA: TGCGCCAGCCACTTGGACAGTAGTCCCTACGAGCAGTACTTC. This rearrangement joins TRBV5-1 to TRBJ2-7; a possible D gene is TRBD1 (6 bases). V was cut by 7 bases and J by 2 bases, with 16 bases left in between. Germline V lookup: CDR1 SGHRS, CDR2 YFSETQ. The CDR3 runs 14 residues.

The rearrangement links TRBV7-2 to TRBJ1-1; 7 bases agree with TRBD1. The CDR3 runs to 15 residues. V was clipped by 5 bases and J by 1 base; unmatched bases: 7. Germline CDR1 reads SGHTA; CDR2 reads FQGNSA. The CDR3 is CASSRTGQANTEAFF. The CDR3 DNA sequence: TGTGCCAGCAGCCGGACAGGCCAGGCGAACACTGAAGCTTTCTTT.

There are a few counts of this clone. The J gene is TRBJ2-7, the V gene TRBV4-1; TRBD2 matches 14 bases. The CDR3 runs 16 residues. The V and J ends lost 4 bases and 5 bases, in that order; junction bases with no gene match: 7. Germline assignment: CDR1 MGHRA and CDR2 YSYEKL. CDR3 in amino acids: CASSRTPGLAGDEQYF. The CDR3 region has the DNA TGCGCCAGCAGCCGAACTCCGGGACTAGCGGGAGACGAGCAGTACTTC.

The CDR3, as DNA: TGTGCCAGCAGCCCCGGACAGTCGGAAGAGACCCAGTACTTC. It specifies CASSPGQSEETQYF. The V call is TRBV11-3, the J call TRBJ2-5; tentatively, D is TRBD1 (6 bases). The CDR3 is 14 residues long. The V and J ends lost 5 bases and 3 bases respectively, with 13 bases between them. Germline V lookup: CDR1 SGHNT, CDR2 YENEEA.

V gene TRBV5-6 combines with J gene TRBJ1-1, with a weak D call TRBD1 (5 bases). The germline CDR1 and CDR2 sequences are SGHDT and YYEEEE. This CDR3 spans 13 amino acids. V lost 7 bases, J lost 0 bases, and 10 bases lay in between. The CDR3 DNA follows: TGTGCCAGCGGAAGGGGTATGAACACTGAAGCTTTCTTT. The encoded protein is CASGRGMNTEAFF.

V gene TRBV6-5 combines with J gene TRBJ2-1; 10 bases align to TRBD2. Losses at the gene ends were 2 bases for V and 13 bases for J; bases not matched to a gene: 5. CDR1 and CDR2 (germline): MNHEY, SVGAGI. The CDR3 covers 13 residues. The DNA for the CDR3 is TGTGCCAGCAGTTACGGGACTAGCGCCCAACAGTTCTTC. This translates into CASSYGTSAQQFF.

This chain connects TRBV6-2 or TRBV6-3 to TRBJ1-2, with D perhaps TRBD1 (5 bases). Trimming removed 5 bases at V and 6 bases at J, with 13 bases between. Per germline, CDR1 MNHEY and CDR2 SVGEGT. This CDR3 region has 13 residues. CDR3 residues: CASSTGLSNGYTF. CDR3 DNA sequence: TGTGCCAGCAGTACGGGACTGAGTAATGGCTACACCTTC.

This clone has a single count. The genes are TRBV30 and TRBJ1-6; D call uncertain. The CDR3 length is 14 residues. V dropped 2 bases and J dropped 8 bases, with 13 bases sitting between them. Germline-derived CDR1 and CDR2 are GTSNPN and SVGIG (reference sequence). The CDR3 spells CAWSIPGRDSPLHF. CDR3 DNA: TGTGCCTGGAGTATTCCGGGTCGCGATTCACCCCTCCACTTT.

V is TRBV18 and J is TRBJ1-5, with a tentative D call TRBD1 (6 bases). Trimming removed 6 bases from V and 0 bases from J, with 12 bases in between. The germline V gene encodes CDR1 KGHSH and CDR2 LQKENI. This CDR3 has 15 amino acids. CDR3 protein: CASSAGTSSNQPQHF. The CDR3 coding sequence is TGTGCCAGCTCCGCCGGGACATCTAGCAATCAGCCCCAGCATTTT.

The chain couples TRBV4-1 to TRBJ1-4; 8 nucleotides agree with TRBD1. V lost 1 base to trimming and J lost 8 bases; unmatched junction nucleotides: 9. Germline values: CDR1 MGHRA, CDR2 YSYEKL. CDR3 size: 16 residues. The CDR3 sequence: CASSQGDVTGVEKLFF. The CDR3, as DNA: TGCGCCAGCAGCCAAGGGGATGTGACAGGGGTCGAAAAACTGTTTTTT.

The table lists this clone with a few counts. The chain combines TRBV5-1 with TRBJ1-2, with D perhaps matching TRBD1 (6 bases). The germline CDR1 and CDR2 sequences are SGHRS and YFSETQ. V shed 0 bases and J shed 4 bases, with 13 bases lying between them. CDR3 size: 15 residues. The CDR3 bases are TGCGCCAGCAGCTTGGAGCGGGGGCAGGGCTATGGCTACACCTTC. Translated, it gives CASSLERGQGYGYTF. Variable domain in full (rest from reference TRBV5-1 and TRBJ1-2): KAGVTQTPRYLIKTRGQQVTLSCSPISGHRSVSWYQQTPGQGLQFLFEYFSETQRNKGNFPGRFSGRQFSNSRSEMNVSTLELGDSALYLCASSLERGQGYGYTFGSGTRLTVV.

The chain uses TRBV12-5 and TRBJ1-1; D gene uncertain. Trimming removed 9 bases from V and 0 bases from J, with 8 bases in between. This CDR3 is 12 amino acids long. Germline CDR1 and CDR2: LGHNT and FRNRAP. CDR3: CARVLLNTEAFF. The CDR3 region has the DNA TGTGCTAGAGTCCTTTTGAACACTGAAGCTTTCTTT.

The rearrangement uses TRBV7-2 and TRBJ2-7; D gene ambiguous. The CDR3 loop spans 13 amino acids. CDR1 and CDR2 from the germline V gene are SGHTA and FQGNSA. V dropped 2 bases and J dropped 0 bases, with 5 bases sitting between them. The CDR3 spells CASSLQDSYEQYF. The DNA for the CDR3 is TGTGCCAGCAGCTTACAGGACTCCTACGAGCAGTACTTC.

This clone was recorded a few times. The CDR3 spells CASSLIGAGDEKLFF. DNA of the CDR3: TGTGCCAGCAGCTTAATAGGGGCAGGGGACGAAAAACTGTTTTTT. This chain connects TRBV7-9 to TRBJ1-4, with D tentatively TRBD1 (6 bases). V dropped 2 bases and J dropped 8 bases, with 15 bases sitting between them. The CDR3 loop spans 15 amino acids. From germline, CDR1 is SEHNR and CDR2 FQNEAQ (reference sequence).

Concerning this clone itself: Without the conserved terminal phenylalanine or tryptophan, this CDR3 likely stems from a read error. The DNA is left out, because the CDR3 cannot be placed on it with certainty; the CDR3 is given as TCRdb lists it. V usage is TRBV7-2 and J usage is TRBJ2-7; TRBD2, the table's D call, was not compared with the DNA. The CDR3 has 13 amino acids, counting both end residues. Germline V CDR1 and CDR2: SGHTA, FQGNSA. The CDR3 protein is CASSLGTSGSHYI.

The rearrangement joins TRBV5-4 to TRBJ1-2; D gene ambiguous. The V and J ends lost 4 bases and 3 bases respectively, with 19 bases between them. The CDR3 is 16 amino acids. Germline CDR1 is SGHNT and CDR2 is YYREEE (reference sequence). The CDR3 DNA is TGTGCCAGCAGCCCTGCCCCGGGTAGGGAGGACTATGGCTACACCTTC. Amino acids: CASSPAPGREDYGYTF.

The chain has TRBV4-3 and TRBJ2-7, with 11 bases matching TRBD2. Unmatched junction bases numbered 7, after V lost 1 base and J lost 2 bases. Germline CDR1 LGHNA, CDR2 YSLEER. CDR3 length: 17 amino acids. The CDR3 coding sequence is TGCGCCAGCAGCCAAGGAGCTCTAGCGGGAGGCCCCTACGAGCAGTACTTC. Translation gives CASSQGALAGGPYEQYF.

This clone was seen only once. The rearrangement links TRBV3-1 (or the pseudogene TRBV3-2) to TRBJ2-1; 9 bases agree with TRBD2. This CDR3 contains 18 residues. V trimming: 0 bases; J trimming: 0 bases; junction bases outside the gene matches: 6. From germline, CDR1 is LGHDT and CDR2 YNNKEL (reference sequence). The CDR3 here is CASSQDYSGSSSYNEQFF. In DNA form, the CDR3 reads TGTGCCAGCAGCCAAGACTATAGCGGGAGCAGCTCCTACAATGAGCAGTTCTTC.

The rearrangement links TRBV28 to TRBJ2-1, with D unresolved. Trimming pared 7 bases from V and 7 bases from J, leaving 14 bases between. CDR3 length: 13 amino acids. From germline, CDR1 is MDHEN and CDR2 SYDVKM. The CDR3 loop reads CASKVGNGNEQFF. The CDR3 DNA is TGTGCCAGCAAAGTGGGGAATGGGAATGAGCAGTTCTTC.